The following is a TCR beta chain sequence with its context. Indicated time point: patch test 1, 2 weeks after DPC sensitization. Treatment meaning: therapeutic diphenylcyclopropenone sensitization with weekly scalp DPC. This specimen comes from a study of human T cells and chemical hapten exposure. J lost 3 bases, V lost 7 bases, and 11 bases had no gene match. This CDR3 comprises 16 residues. CDR1 and CDR2 from the germline V gene are SGHTA and FQGNSA. In TCRdb, the RACE reads were re-called with MiXCR into one record per CDR3 protein. This sample has more than 70,000 distinct CDR3 sequences; about an eighth occur once, and the top ten carry about 4%.

The receptor comes from a woman in her sixties with alopecia areata. Some clones in this sample may be carry-over from other donors' samples. The gene calls are TRBV7-2 and TRBJ1-4; 7 bases align to TRBD1. The specimen comprised whole blood, sampled in connection with sensitization to the hapten diphenylcyclopropenone (DPC). The CDR3 DNA reads as TGTGCCAGCACCCCCGTGGTGCAGGGGGCTAATGAAAAACTGTTTTTT. Protein: CASTPVVQGANEKLFF.